These T cell receptor beta chains were read from a single sample in a study of T cell repertoires in cytomegalovirus infection. TCRdb processed the reads anew with MiXCR; each CDR3 protein has one entry. The sample includes 300,000 to 400,000 distinct CDR3 sequences, 25% to 30% of them seen just once. Which antigens these TCRs recognize remains unknown. The input for sequencing was cultured PBMCs, taken from culture after CMV antigen stimulation. The receptors originated from a human donor in good health (CMV status not recorded). Some clones in this sample may be carry-over from other donors' samples. Both conserved end residues are part of each CDR3. Clone size, where shown, is once, few, many, or a class for clones that have expanded.

>few|TRBJ1-1|TRBV11-2
CASSPNRVEAFF
>-|TRBJ1-1|TRBV19
CASSISDSRPNTEAFF
>many|TRBJ2-7|TRBV11-2
CASSLQSGQGSSYEQYF
>-|TRBJ2-5|TRBV2
CASSGEGEGGQETQYF
>many|TRBJ2-3|TRBV7-2
CASSLAGFRTDTQYF
>few|TRBJ2-4|TRBV20-1
CSAALRAGIDKNIQYF
>once|TRBJ1-6|TRBV6-6
CATHPQQGGPLHF
>-|TRBJ1-3|TRBV7-2
CASSSAYRTGNTIYF
>many|TRBJ2-6|TRBV7-9
CASSGRDSSFSGANVLTF
>-|TRBJ1-1|TRBV5-4
CASSRREVNTEAFF
>few|TRBJ1-2|TRBV6-1
CASRPTGGYGYTF
>-|TRBJ1-4|TRBV6-1
CASRQDRSNEKLFF
>-|TRBJ2-7|TRBV9
CASSAGTSGFEQYF
>few|TRBJ1-1|TRBV25-1
CASRGQGKTEAFF
>-|TRBJ2-2|TRBV19
CASSRGQGITGELFF
>many|TRBJ2-2|TRBV7-2
CASSLNGGTSTGELFF
>-|TRBJ1-2|TRBV19
CASSTGGALYGYTF
>-|TRBJ1-3|TRBV5-4
CASSQAGDISGNTIYF
>-|TRBJ1-1|TRBV10-3
CAISGRENTEAFF
>few|TRBJ2-1|TRBV20-1
CSARGGTDSYNEQFF
>-|TRBJ2-3|TRBV24-1
CATRSSGFGRTDTQYF
>-|TRBJ2-1|TRBV2
CASPGYDNEQFF
>-|TRBJ2-7|TRBV20-1
CSARDQIRDWSYEQYF
>many|TRBJ2-3|TRBV6-1
CASSDRLAEATDTQYF
>-|TRBJ2-5|TRBV12-3/TRBV12-4
CASSTEGGETQYF
>-|TRBJ1-5|TRBV7-6
CASSPNAGSRDAGNQPQHF
>many|TRBJ1-2|TRBV7-2
CASSPVGSPSYGYTF
>few|TRBJ2-7|TRBV5-1
CASTLLVLAVLPSYEQYF
>many|TRBJ2-2|TRBV9
CASSLTGSRGWTGELFF
>many|TRBJ2-2|TRBV7-9
CASLPGQGARTGELFF
>-|TRBJ2-5|TRBV5-4
CASSPRQLGGETQYF
>-|TRBJ2-7|TRBV5-4
CASSLAEGPAEYF
>-|TRBJ1-2|TRBV29-1
CSVEVPGQLYGYTF
>few|TRBJ1-2|TRBV28
CASRSGAGFNYGYTF
>-|TRBJ2-1|TRBV11-2
CASSLGLAGEQFF
>-|TRBJ1-1|TRBV6-5
CASSYSGQGANTEAFF
>-|TRBJ2-7|TRBV6-6
CASATIDRGLEQYF
>-|TRBJ2-1|TRBV7-9
CAGGGSGYNEQFF
>few|TRBJ1-5|TRBV19
CASSGVLSPQHF
>few|TRBJ2-5|TRBV29-1
CSVRQGHRSETQYF
>few|TRBJ2-1|TRBV11-2
CASSFGQGRNEQFF
>few|TRBJ1-3|TRBV12-3/TRBV12-4
CASSLSATGAGNTIYF
>-|TRBJ2-7|TRBV5-1
CASSLGTGFSPYEQYF
>few|TRBJ1-2|TRBV7-2
CASSLLGGVYGYTF
>many|TRBJ1-4|TRBV7-2
CASSFAGLSEKLFF
>-|TRBJ2-5|TRBV28
CASSYTGTGGKETQYF
>-|TRBJ2-5|TRBV19
CASRQQGTETQYF
>-|TRBJ2-3|TRBV6-4
CASSEASTGTDTQYF
>-|TRBJ2-5|TRBV19
CASSIGQVFLEETQYF
>-|TRBJ1-6|TRBV4-1
CASSQDLRRRTAAYNSPLHF
>-|TRBJ1-1|TRBV7-6
CASSTPGRAVTEAFF
>-|TRBJ1-1|TRBV5-1
CASSLAAVSTEAFF
>-|TRBJ2-7|TRBV4-2
CASSQGGLAGSYEQYF
>-|TRBJ2-3|TRBV4-2
CASSPKRESTDTQYF
>-|TRBJ1-5|TRBV7-2
CASSLTGSIQPQHF
>few|TRBJ1-1|TRBV7-6
CASSPTGQGAVNTEAFF
>many|TRBJ1-1|TRBV10-3
CAIRTETHISEAFF
>-|TRBJ2-1|TRBV12-3/TRBV12-4
CASSTASGGYNEQFF
>-|TRBJ2-3|TRBV7-3
CASRTSLDTQYF